The rows below give T cell receptor beta chains drawn from one sample of a study of shared clonotypes between healthy human individuals. The method was immunoSEQ multiplex PCR; TCRdb's version includes in-frame clones alone and lacks a portion of them. Of around 690,000 clones listed, about 90% are singletons. The source material was memory CD8+ T cells from PBMCs. The source is a man aged 18 to 29 in good health. Some clones in this sample may be carry-over from other donors' samples. Both conserved end residues are part of each CDR3. The order of the fields is clone size, J gene, CDR3 length, D gene, V gene, CDR3 DNA, CDR3 protein. A D gene is named only where the DNA matches it firmly. Clone size is given for some rows only: seen once, a few or many times, or a class if the clone is expanded.

>NA|TRBJ2-3|20|TRBD2|TRBV7-3
TGTGCCAGCAGCTTAGGGCGACTAGCGGAGGGGGTAGAAGACACAGATACGCAGTATTTT
CASSLGRLAEGVEDTDTQYF
>NA|TRBJ2-7|14|NA|TRBV5-6
TGTGCCAGCACCCGGCGGCAGAAGGGGTACGAGCAGTACTTC
CASTRRQKGYEQYF
>NA|TRBJ2-7|17|NA|TRBV12-1
TGTGCCAGCAGCTGCGAAGGCGGACTAGCGGGTCCCTACGAGCAGTACTTC
CASSCEGGLAGPYEQYF
>NA|TRBJ1-2|14|NA|TRBV5-8
TGTGCCAGCAGCCCCCTACAGAAGCGCTATGGCTACACCTTC
CASSPLQKRYGYTF
>NA|TRBJ2-7|13|NA|TRBV25-1
TGTGCCAGCAGCTATTCCGCGGCGGACGAGCAGTACTTC
CASSYSAADEQYF
>NA|TRBJ1-5|14|NA|TRBV5-6
TGTGCCAGCAGCTTCGGAAGGGCCAGAGGGCCCCAGCATTTT
CASSFGRARGPQHF
>NA|TRBJ2-4|16|NA|TRBV28
TGTGCCAGCAGATCCACAGGGATTCTAGCCAAAAACATTCAGTACTTC
CASRSTGILAKNIQYF
>NA|TRBJ2-7|11|NA|TRBV30
TGTGCCCGTCAGGAGGGGCTGGAGCAGTACTTC
CARQEGLEQYF
>NA|TRBJ2-1|15|TRBD2|TRBV28
TGTGCCAGCAGGCCGGGACTAGCGCGATACAATGAGCAGTTCTTC
CASRPGLARYNEQFF
>NA|TRBJ2-7|12|NA|TRBV7-2
TGTGCCAGCAGCCCCTTCGCTTACGAGCAGTACTTC
CASSPFAYEQYF
>NA|TRBJ2-1|10|NA|TRBV29-1
TGCAGCGTTGTTAAGAATGAGCAGTTCTTC
CSVVKNEQFF
>NA|TRBJ1-1|13|NA|TRBV28
TGTGCCAGCAGTCGCCGGCAGGGGCGTGAAGCTTTCTTT
CASSRRQGREAFF
>NA|TRBJ2-7|15|TRBD1|TRBV27
TGTGCCAGCAGTCAGATCGGGACAGGGGTCTACGAGCAGTACTTC
CASSQIGTGVYEQYF
>few|TRBJ2-1|14|NA|TRBV11-2
TGTGCCAGCAGCTTCACGCGGGATGCCAATGAGCAGTTCTTC
CASSFTRDANEQFF
>once|TRBJ1-2|13|NA|TRBV27
TGTGCCAGCAGTCCCGGCCGTAACTATGGCTACATCTTC
CASSPGRNYGYIF
>NA|TRBJ2-3|17|NA|TRBV2
TGTGCCAGCAGTGAAGCATCAGGCTACGTCCTCACAGATACGCAGTATTTT
CASSEASGYVLTDTQYF
>NA|TRBJ2-7|15|TRBD2|TRBV2
TGTGCCAGCAGTGCAGGACTAGCGGGAGGTCACGAGCAGTACTTC
CASSAGLAGGHEQYF
>NA|TRBJ2-1|12|NA|TRBV7-8
TGTGCCAGCAGCTCGACCTCAATCAGGCAGTTCTTC
CASSSTSIRQFF
>few|TRBJ2-7|16|TRBD2|TRBV5-1
TGCGCCAGCAGCCCTGGGACTAGCGGATTGCGGAGGGAGCAGTACTTC
CASSPGTSGLRREQYF
>once|TRBJ2-3|16|TRBD2|TRBV9
TGTGCCAGCAGCGTGCTAGCGGGAGTACAGGCAGATACGCAGTATTTT
CASSVLAGVQADTQYF
>NA|TRBJ2-2|16|NA|TRBV9
TGTGCCAGCAGCGTAGCAATAGGGCTGAACACCGGGGAGCTGTTTTTT
CASSVAIGLNTGELFF
>NA|TRBJ2-7|12|NA|TRBV27
TGTGCCAGCAGCCTAAGCCCGGGGGAGCAGTACTTC
CASSLSPGEQYF
>NA|TRBJ2-1|16|TRBD1|TRBV11-2
TGTGCCAGCAGCTTATCGGGACAGGGGGATTTCAATGAGCAGTTCTTC
CASSLSGQGDFNEQFF
>NA|TRBJ1-1|14|NA|TRBV2
TGTGCCAGCAGTGGACGAGTCAGGGATACTGAAGCTTTCTTT
CASSGRVRDTEAFF
>NA|TRBJ1-3|17|TRBD1|TRBV7-8
TGTGCCAGCAGCTTAGCGAGGGGACAGGGGGTTGGAAACACCATATATTTT
CASSLARGQGVGNTIYF
>NA|TRBJ1-5|13|NA|TRBV10-3
TGTGCCATCAGTGAATATCTGAATCAGCCCCAGCATTTT
CAISEYLNQPQHF
>NA|TRBJ2-3|19|NA|TRBV15
TGTGCCACACGTACCATTCGACCGGGGACCCAGGGCGACACAGATACGCAGTATTTT
CATRTIRPGTQGDTDTQYF
>NA|TRBJ2-1|17|TRBD2|TRBV7-9
TGTGCCAGCAGCAGTACCATAGCGGGAGGGTCCTACAATGAGCAGTTCTTC
CASSSTIAGGSYNEQFF
>NA|TRBJ1-1|15|TRBD1|TRBV9
TGTGCCAGCAGCGTAGGGGACAGCCTGAACACTGAAGCTTTCTTT
CASSVGDSLNTEAFF
>NA|TRBJ2-1|14|TRBD1|TRBV7-3
TGTGCCAGCAGCACCCGGGACAGAACCAATGAGCAGTTCTTC
CASSTRDRTNEQFF
>NA|TRBJ2-7|13|NA|TRBV19
TGTGCCAGCTCTCCCGGGGGCGCGTCCGAGCAGTACTTC
CASSPGGASEQYF
>NA|TRBJ2-1|15|TRBD2|TRBV28
TGTGCCAGCAGTTTCGGACTAGCGGGAATCGGAGAGCAGTTCTTC
CASSFGLAGIGEQFF
>NA|TRBJ2-7|16|NA|TRBV6-6
TGTGCCAGCAGTTACCCCCGGGCCCTGTTTCCCTCCGAGCAGTACTTC
CASSYPRALFPSEQYF
>NA|TRBJ2-7|13|NA|TRBV2
TGTGCCAGCAGTGCGGGATTCTCCTACGAGCAGTACTTC
CASSAGFSYEQYF
>NA|TRBJ1-1|14|NA|TRBV7-9
TGTGCCAGCAGCTTAGTGGACTTGAACACTGAAGCTTTCTTT
CASSLVDLNTEAFF
>NA|TRBJ2-7|16|NA|TRBV7-2
TGTGCCAGCAGCTTATACTGGGGGCCCTCCTCCTACGAGCAGTACTTC
CASSLYWGPSSYEQYF
>NA|TRBJ2-1|13|TRBD1|TRBV7-2
TGTGCCAGCAGCTTCGACAGGGCCCATGAGCAGTTCTTC
CASSFDRAHEQFF
>few|TRBJ1-5|17|NA|TRBV4-3
TGCGCCAGCAGCCAAGATTCTGGAGACATTGTGCAGCAGCCCCAGCATTTT
CASSQDSGDIVQQPQHF
>NA|TRBJ1-3|16|NA|TRBV9
TGTGCCAGCAGCGCCGACCGCCTGGGGGGGGGAAACACCATATATTTT
CASSADRLGGGNTIYF
>NA|TRBJ1-5|16|NA|TRBV5-8
TGTGCCAGCAGCTTAGAGGGCGTTGCAGGGTTGCAGCCCCAGCATTTT
CASSLEGVAGLQPQHF
>once|TRBJ2-1|15|TRBD2|TRBV6-6
TGTGCCAGCAGTTCCTCTAGCGGGAGAATGAATGAGCAGTTCTTC
CASSSSSGRMNEQFF
>NA|TRBJ1-4|14|TRBD1|TRBV5-1
TGCGCCAGCAGCCCCGGACAGGGTCAAGAAAAACTGTTTTTT
CASSPGQGQEKLFF
>NA|TRBJ1-1|15|NA|TRBV7-9
TGTGCCAGCAGGGCCCGGACAGAACTAATGACTGAAGCTTTCTTT
CASRARTELMTEAFF
>NA|TRBJ2-1|15|TRBD2|TRBV7-7
TGTGCCAGCAGCTTGGGCGGGGGTCCGGGCAATGAGCAGTTCTTC
CASSLGGGPGNEQFF
>once|TRBJ2-2|18|TRBD2|TRBV28
TGTGCCAGCAGTTCTAAGGTCCGCTGGGGACTAGCGGGCGGGGAGCTGTTTTTT
CASSSKVRWGLAGGELFF